The clone carrying this T cell receptor beta chain was counted a few times. The V gene end was trimmed by 3 bases and the J gene end by 2 bases; junction bases not matched to a gene: 5. Germline CDR1 SGHAT, CDR2 FQNNGV. This CDR3 contains 16 residues. The data belong to a study of early T cells in non-severe SARS-CoV-2 infection. Attached unique molecular identifiers marked individual cDNA molecules. Using its own MiXCR run on the 5' RACE reads, TCRdb lists one record per CDR3 protein. The sample holds tens of thousands of distinct CDR3 sequences, roughly 10% seen once. Sequencing used whole blood. The rearrangement links TRBV11-2 to TRBJ2-5, with TRBD2 identical over 11 bases. This TCR was sampled from an adult who was a healthcare worker with PCR-confirmed SARS-CoV-2 infection or an uninfected control (not recorded which). The DNA of the CDR3 is TGTGCCAGCAGCTTCGGGACTAGCGGAGTACAAGAGACCCAGTACTTC. This sequence encodes CASSFGTSGVQETQYF.